Following are 9 T cell receptor beta chains from one sample sequenced in a study of technical replicates of blood from several donors. Sequencing used immunoSEQ multiplex PCR; TCRdb keeps in-frame clones, though not all of them. The data contain roughly 50,000 clones, nearly 95% of them singletons. Sequencing used PBMCs. The receptor source for this set is a human donor in good health. Some clones in this sample may be carry-over from other donors' samples.

CDR3 sequence: CASSYGQGGYGYTF. For the CDR3, the DNA is TGTGCCAGCAGCTACGGACAGGGGGGCTATGGCTACACCTTC. The rearrangement links TRBV7-8 to TRBJ1-2; 10 positions match TRBD1. The junction had 3 bases not matched to a gene; V was cut back by 4 bases and J by 4 bases. CDR3 length: 14 amino acids. Germline V gives CDR1 SGHVS, CDR2 FQNEAQ.

The V gene is TRBV7-2, the J gene TRBJ1-2; D is ambiguous. Trimming cost V 0 bases and J 5 bases, with 7 bases left between them. CDR3 size: 13 residues. Germline V gene data show CDR1 as SGHTA and CDR2 as FQGNSA. This chain's CDR3 is CASSLAGDYGYTF. CDR3 DNA: TGTGCCAGCAGCTTAGCCGGGGATTATGGCTACACCTTC.

This chain uses TRBV2 with TRBJ1-2, with 10 bases matching TRBD1. The CDR3 is made up of 15 amino acids. From germline, CDR1 is SNHLY and CDR2 FYNNEI. V gave up 8 bases and J gave up 4 bases; unmatched junction bases: 10. As DNA, the CDR3 is TGTGCCAGCGGAAGGGGGGACAGGGGTGTCTATGGCTACACCTTC. It translates to CASGRGDRGVYGYTF.

The chain carries TRBV15 and TRBJ2-7; 9 bases fit TRBD2. This CDR3 spans 15 amino acids. Germline loops: CDR1 LNHNV, CDR2 YYDKDF (reference sequence). Losses at the gene ends were 1 base for V and 1 base for J; bases not matched to a gene: 2. The CDR3 is CATSRGLAGSYEQYF. CDR3 in DNA: TGTGCCACCAGCAGAGGGCTAGCGGGGTCCTACGAGCAGTACTTC.

The chain is built from TRBV5-4 and TRBJ2-1; 12 bases map to TRBD2. Germline CDR1 and CDR2: SGHNT and YYREEE (reference sequence). Germline trimming cut 4 bases from V and 5 bases from J; bases unmatched to any gene: 4. The CDR3 runs to 15 residues. CDR3 sequence: CASSQGLAGHNEQFF. The DNA for the CDR3 is TGTGCCAGCAGCCAAGGACTAGCGGGGCACAATGAGCAGTTCTTC.

V is TRBV7-2 and J is TRBJ2-3; 7 bases map to TRBD1. The CDR3 spans 15 residues. CDR1 is SGHTA, CDR2 FQGNSA, per germline. The V gene end was trimmed by 5 bases and the J gene end by 1 base; junction bases not matched to a gene: 6. CDR3 nucleotide sequence: TGTGCCAGCAGCGGTAGGACAGGTCGCACAGATACGCAGTATTTT. Residues: CASSGRTGRTDTQYF.

This chain links TRBV29-1 with TRBJ2-3; 8 nucleotides align to TRBD1. CDR3 length: 12 amino acids. Trimming removed 6 bases from V and 4 bases from J; junction bases left unmatched: 3. CDR1 is SQVTM and CDR2 is ANQGSEA in the germline V gene. The CDR3 DNA reads as TGCAGCGTGGACAGGGATGCAGATACGCAGTATTTT. Translating it yields CSVDRDADTQYF.

The gene calls are TRBV30 and TRBJ2-1; a weak D match, TRBD2 (6 bases). Germline V CDR1 and CDR2: GTSNPN, SVGIG (reference sequence). The CDR3 totals 12 residues. V dropped 1 base and J dropped 13 bases, with 14 bases sitting between them. The DNA for the CDR3 is TGTGCCTGGAGTGCGGACTATTTTTATCAGTTCTTC. It encodes CAWSADYFYQFF.

The rearrangement links TRBV7-9 to TRBJ2-5; 11 bases agree with TRBD1. CDR3 length equals 16 residues. The germline CDR1 and CDR2 sequences are SEHNR and FQNEAQ (reference sequence). Unmatched junction bases numbered 5, after V lost 5 bases and J lost 0 bases. CDR3 in DNA: TGTGCCAGCAGCCTCCAGGACAGGGGGCACCAAGAGACCCAGTACTTC. Protein sequence: CASSLQDRGHQETQYF.